This note documents a single T cell receptor beta chain sequence. The data were obtained in a study of blood T cell repertoires in COVID-19. About the research overall: Samples representing acute and convalescent COVID-19 were sourced from the United States, Italy and Spain.

Using immunoSEQ multiplex PCR, the repertoire was profiled, and TCRdb retains in-frame clones only, with some absent. In the table there are approximately 270,000 clones, about 89% of which are singletons. The V gene's germline CDR1 is LNHNV and CDR2 YYDKDF (reference sequence). There are 15 residues in the CDR3. With 4 bases clipped from V and 4 bases from J, the junction kept 6 bases outside the gene matches. This sequence originates from a man younger than 40 with acute or convalescent COVID-19. Sequenced: peripheral blood. The chain recombines TRBV15 with TRBJ1-2; TRBD1 matches at 10 bases. CDR3 sequence reads: CATSIVGTGAYGYTF. CDR3 nucleotides: TGTGCCACCAGCATAGTAGGGACAGGGGCCTATGGCTACACCTTC.